The rows below give T cell receptor beta chains drawn from one sample of a study of blood T cell repertoires in COVID-19. Libraries were prepared by immunoSEQ multiplex PCR; TCRdb keeps only in-frame clonotypes and omits some of them. This table holds a few hundred thousand clones, 80% to 90% found once. Sequenced: peripheral blood. All receptors come from a woman aged 30 to 39 with COVID-19, enrolled during active disease. CDR3s include the opening cysteine and the closing phenylalanine or tryptophan. D genes are given only for firm matches. Size is omitted from some rows. Given values are once, few, many or a class for expanded clones.

TRBJ2-5 | - | TRBD2 | TRBV14 | CASSPRRLAGYQETQYF | TGTGCCAGCAGCCCTAGGCGTCTAGCGGGATATCAAGAGACCCAGTACTTC
TRBJ1-1 | - | - | TRBV28 | CASSSHRQRNTEAFF | TGTGCCAGCAGTTCCCACAGGCAAAGGAACACTGAAGCTTTCTTT
TRBJ1-1 | once | TRBD1 | TRBV28 | CASGAPGQGMENTEAFF | TGTGCCAGCGGCGCCCCGGGACAGGGGATGGAGAACACTGAAGCTTTCTTT
TRBJ2-7 | - | - | TRBV11-2 | CASSLTWEQYF | TGTGCCAGCAGCCTCACTTGGGAGCAGTACTTC
TRBJ2-3 | - | TRBD1 | TRBV4-3 | CASSQRGQVTDTQYF | TGCGCCAGCAGCCAGCGGGGACAGGTCACAGATACGCAGTATTTT
TRBJ1-1 | - | TRBD1 | TRBV29-1 | CSFSPGQGGNTEAFF | TGCAGCTTCTCTCCGGGACAGGGTGGGAACACTGAAGCTTTCTTT
TRBJ1-3 | - | TRBD1 | TRBV5-1 | CASSVDRGASGNTIYF | TGCGCCAGCAGCGTAGACAGGGGGGCGTCTGGAAACACCATATATTTT
TRBJ2-5 | - | - | TRBV3-1/TRBV3-2 | CASSQPPQETQYF | TGTGCCAGCAGCCAACCTCCGCAGGAGACCCAGTACTTC
TRBJ1-4 | - | - | TRBV6-2/TRBV6-3 | CASSYARVYEKLFF | TGTGCCAGCAGTTACGCCAGGGTGTATGAAAAACTGTTTTTT
TRBJ2-3 | - | - | TRBV30 | CAWSPTDTQYF | TGTGCCTGGAGTCCGACAGATACGCAGTATTTT
TRBJ1-6 | - | - | TRBV27 | CASSLAGRNSPLHF | TGTGCCAGCAGTCTGGCGGGGCGAAATTCACCCCTCCACTTT
TRBJ2-1 | - | - | TRBV5-5 | CASSLPGREFF | TGTGCCAGCAGCTTGCCGGGTAGAGAGTTCTTC
TRBJ2-5 | - | - | TRBV6-2/TRBV6-3 | CASSRQTQETQYF | TGTGCCAGCAGTCGACAGACTCAAGAGACCCAGTACTTC
TRBJ2-1 | - | - | TRBV7-2 | CASSSLLAGDYNEQFF | TGTGCCAGCAGCTCCCTTTTAGCCGGGGACTACAATGAGCAGTTCTTC
TRBJ2-5 | - | TRBD2 | TRBV6-4 | CASSALAGGVETQYF | TGTGCCAGCAGTGCGCTAGCGGGAGGTGTGGAGACCCAGTACTTC
TRBJ2-7 | - | - | TRBV4-1 | CASSQDSLSIEQYF | TGCGCCAGCAGCCAAGATTCTCTCTCTATCGAGCAGTACTTC
TRBJ1-2 | - | TRBD1 | TRBV5-4 | CASTTRNDRAGGYTF | TGTGCCAGCACCACACGCAACGACAGGGCGGGAGGCTACACCTTC
TRBJ2-7 | - | - | TRBV7-2 | CASSPDSPYEQYF | TGTGCCAGCAGCCCCGACAGCCCCTACGAGCAGTACTTC
TRBJ2-1 | few | TRBD2 | TRBV4-1 | CASSQVMSAGGGNEQFF | TGCGCCAGCAGCCAAGTTATGTCGGCGGGAGGGGGCAATGAGCAGTTCTTC
TRBJ2-2 | - | TRBD2 | TRBV2 | CASRDLLAGGPNTGELFF | TGTGCCAGCAGAGATTTACTAGCGGGAGGGCCCAACACCGGGGAGCTGTTTTTT
TRBJ1-3 | - | TRBD1 | TRBV7-8 | CASRSGTGVGNTIYF | TGTGCCAGCAGATCCGGGACAGGGGTTGGAAACACCATATATTTT
TRBJ1-4 | once | - | TRBV3-1/TRBV3-2 | CASSRQVSNEKLFF | TGTGCCAGCAGCCGCCAGGTGTCTAATGAAAAACTGTTTTTT
TRBJ2-1 | - | TRBD2 | TRBV3-1/TRBV3-2 | CASSHIAGSLNEQFF | TGTGCCAGCAGTCACATAGCGGGTTCCTTGAATGAGCAGTTCTTC
TRBJ2-7 | - | - | TRBV7-2 | CASSADRNYEQYF | TGTGCCAGCAGCGCAGACAGGAATTACGAGCAGTACTTC